Shown below are 19 T cell receptor beta chains from a single sample sequenced in a study of T cells in Graves' hyperthyroidism and ophthalmopathy. There were TCR beta CDR3 regions amplified from RNA transcripts. An initial round of RT-PCR targeting the TCR CDR3 relied on the HTBI primer set. TCRdb called the multiplex PCR reads again in MiXCR, with one record for every CDR3 protein. Of about 520,000 distinct CDR3 sequences listed, roughly 25% are singletons. The sample comprised blood. These receptors all stem from a woman in her twenties or thirties with Graves' ophthalmopathy.

The chain recombines TRBV13 with TRBJ1-2, with 7 bases aligning to TRBD1. J was trimmed by 0 bases and V by 4 bases; bases with no gene match: 5. The CDR3 sequence is 15 residues long. Germline values: CDR1 PRHDT, CDR2 FYEKMQ (reference sequence). Here the CDR3 DNA reads TGTGCCAGCAGCTCCGACAGGGTTTCTAACTATGGCTACACCTTC. This sequence encodes CASSSDRVSNYGYTF.

This clonotype was seen ten or more times. The chain recombines TRBV5-5 with TRBJ1-1; 8 bases line up with TRBD1. The CDR3 runs to 14 residues. The V and J ends lost 4 bases and 4 bases, in that order; junction bases with no gene match: 6. Germline V gene sequence: CDR1 SGHKS, CDR2 YYEKEE (reference sequence). CDR3 loop: CASSKTGGTTEAFF. CDR3 bases: TGTGCCAGCAGCAAAACAGGGGGGACCACTGAAGCTTTCTTT.

The table lists this clonotype with a few counts. V and J are TRBV18 and TRBJ2-7, with 9 bases fitting TRBD1. V trimming: 6 bases; J trimming: 2 bases; junction bases outside the gene matches: 11. The CDR3 is 16 residues long. CDR1 and CDR2 from the germline V gene are KGHSH and LQKENI. The CDR3 protein is CASSSTGQGAPYEQYF. In DNA, the CDR3 is TGTGCCAGCTCCTCCACGGGACAGGGTGCACCCTACGAGCAGTACTTC. The complete variable domain, with remaining parts taken from reference TRBV18 and TRBJ2-7, reads NAGVMQNPRHLVRRRGQEARLRCSPMKGHSHVYWYRQLPEEGLKFMVYLQKENIIDESGMPKERFSAEFPKEGPSILRIQQVVRGDSAAYFCASSSTGQGAPYEQYFGPGTRLTVT.

There are many counts of this clonotype. The V and J genes are TRBV6-2 or TRBV6-3 and TRBJ2-7; D is unresolved. The CDR3 sequence is 13 residues long. The germline CDR1 and CDR2 sequences are MNHEY and SVGEGT. Trimming shortened V by 5 bases and J by 2 bases, and 10 bases separated the two germline ends. The CDR3 sequence: CASSRRSAYEQYF. The CDR3 nucleotides read TGTGCCAGCAGTAGGCGGAGCGCCTACGAGCAGTACTTC.

The rearrangement uses TRBV28 and TRBJ2-7, with D maybe TRBD1 (5 bases). Trimming cost V 7 bases and J 2 bases, with 15 bases left between them. CDR3 length equals 14 residues. Germline V lookup: CDR1 MDHEN, CDR2 SYDVKM. Here the CDR3 reads CASTGRGYPYEQYF. CDR3 coding DNA: TGTGCCAGCACGGGTAGGGGCTACCCCTACGAGCAGTACTTC. Variable domain in full (rest from reference TRBV28 and TRBJ2-7): DVKVTQSSRYLVKRTGEKVFLECVQDMDHENMFWYRQDPGLGLRLIYFSYDVKMKEKGDIPEGYSVSREKKERFSLILESASTNQTSMYLCASTGRGYPYEQYFGPGTRLTVT.

The chain employs TRBV12-3 or TRBV12-4 and TRBJ2-7; a possible D gene is TRBD2 (6 bases). V was pared by 1 base and J by 3 bases, with 10 bases between. This CDR3 is 14 amino acids long. CDR3 bases: TGTGCCAGCAGTTTAGGGGGGGATCTCTACGAGCAGTACTTC. The encoded protein is CASSLGGDLYEQYF.

This clonotype was found a few times. V gene TRBV2 combines with J gene TRBJ1-5; a possible D gene is TRBD1 (5 bases). Germline V gene lookup returns CDR1 SNHLY and CDR2 FYNNEI. This CDR3 comprises 15 residues. V was trimmed by 3 bases and J by 0 bases, leaving 9 bases between them. The CDR3 is CASSDQGASNQPQHF. The CDR3 nucleotides read TGTGCCAGCAGTGATCAGGGCGCTAGCAATCAGCCCCAGCATTTT.

The sample holds a few counts of this clonotype. This chain links TRBV9 with TRBJ1-2; possible D gene TRBD1, 5 bases. The V end lost 0 bases, the J end lost 4 bases, and 16 bases lay between the germline ends. Germline-derived CDR1 and CDR2 are SGDLS and YYNGEE. The CDR3 contains 16 residues. CDR3 DNA: TGTGCCAGCAGCGTAGGAGGGACCGGGCCGGGCTATGGCTACACCTTC. It specifies CASSVGGTGPGYGYTF.

Ten or more counts support this clonotype. This chain links TRBV14 with TRBJ1-1; TRBD1 matches 7 bases. The germline V gene has CDR1 SGHDN and CDR2 FVKESK. There are 14 residues in the CDR3. Germline trimming cut 4 bases from V and 8 bases from J; bases unmatched to any gene: 10. The CDR3 sequence is CASSRGTVLNEAFF. CDR3 nucleotides: TGTGCCAGCAGCCGTGGGACAGTCCTCAACGAAGCTTTCTTT.

The chain has TRBV28 and TRBJ2-5; no definite D call. The V gene lost 5 bases and the J gene lost 5 bases, with 15 bases spanning the gap. CDR1 and CDR2 (germline): MDHEN, SYDVKM. The CDR3 totals 14 residues. The CDR3 DNA reads as TGTGCCAGCAGTCCTCACAGAGTATCGGAGACCCAGTACTTC. Translated: CASSPHRVSETQYF.

J is TRBJ2-5 and V is TRBV28; D is undetermined. This CDR3 is built from 12 residues. Deletions cut 8 bases from V and 10 bases from J, with 17 bases between. The germline V gene encodes CDR1 MDHEN and CDR2 SYDVKM. CDR3 amino acids: CASSSVSRIQYF. In nucleotides, the CDR3 is TGTGCCAGCTCGTCTGTTTCCCGTATCCAGTACTTC.

This clonotype was observed many times. The genes are TRBV6-5 and TRBJ1-1; 11 bases fit TRBD1. The CDR3 has 15 residues. The germline V gene has CDR1 MNHEY and CDR2 SVGAGI. J was trimmed by 4 bases and V by 5 bases; bases with no gene match: 6. Here the CDR3 DNA reads TGTGCCAGCAGTCCACGGACAGGGGGCATCACTGAAGCTTTCTTT. Protein sequence: CASSPRTGGITEAFF.

V usage is TRBV5-1 and J usage is TRBJ1-6; D not resolved. The CDR3 runs 14 residues. V was shortened by 0 bases and J by 7 bases, with 8 bases between the two germline ends. CDR1 SGHRS and CDR2 YFSETQ come from the germline V gene. This chain's CDR3 is CASSLDPVNSPLHF. The DNA for the CDR3 is TGCGCCAGCAGCTTGGATCCGGTGAATTCACCCCTCCACTTT.

The table lists this clonotype with many counts. DNA for the CDR3: TGTGCCAGCAGCCCCCAAGGCGGGGTGGCCGAAGCTTTCTTT. Residues: CASSPQGGVAEAFF. The genes are TRBV7-2 and TRBJ1-1; D unclear. The CDR3 runs 14 residues. The germline V gene has CDR1 SGHTA and CDR2 FQGNSA. The germline V and J ends were trimmed by 5 bases and 8 bases, with 18 bases remaining between them.

This clonotype was seen many times. J is TRBJ2-2 and V is TRBV20-1; D ambiguous. V dropped 3 bases and J dropped 7 bases, with 12 bases sitting between them. CDR1 and CDR2 (germline): DFQATT, SNEGSKA (reference sequence). This CDR3 comprises 13 residues. CDR3 DNA sequence: TGCAGTGCTAGGCTAGGTGTGCGCGGGGAGCTGTTTTTT. It encodes CSARLGVRGELFF.

This clonotype was counted many times. The V call is TRBV2, the J call TRBJ1-2; D remains ambiguous. This CDR3 is 12 amino acids long. Germline lookup yields CDR1 SNHLY and CDR2 FYNNEI. Trimming stripped 2 bases from V and 3 bases from J, with 4 bases between. CDR3 nucleotide sequence: TGTGCCAGCAGTGAATCCTACTATGGCTACACCTTC. It codes for CASSESYYGYTF.

The table lists this clonotype with many counts. The chain employs TRBV19 and TRBJ2-2, with TRBD1 as a possible D gene (6 bases). Germline CDR1 LNHDA, CDR2 SQIVND (reference sequence). The V end was cut by 6 bases, the J end by 4 bases, with 9 bases between. The CDR3 is 13 amino acids. The CDR3 DNA reads TGTGCCAGTAGGCAGGGGAGCACCGGGGAGCTGTTTTTT. Translating it yields CASRQGSTGELFF.

This clonotype was detected many times. The chain has TRBV6-2 or TRBV6-3 and TRBJ1-1; TRBD1 aligns across 7 bases. Trimming cost V 6 bases and J 0 bases; bases outside gene matches: 4. CDR3 length equals 14 residues. Per the germline V gene, CDR1 is MNHEY and CDR2 is SVGEGT. The chain's CDR3 is CASRPGTVNTEAFF. The CDR3 coding sequence is TGTGCCAGCAGGCCCGGGACAGTGAACACTGAAGCTTTCTTT.

The V call is TRBV5-1, the J call TRBJ1-1; perhaps TRBD1 as D (5 bases). This CDR3 is 12 amino acids long. Deletions cut 0 bases from V and 10 bases from J, with 10 bases between. CDR1 is SGHRS, CDR2 YFSETQ, per germline. The CDR3 sequence: CASSLEGDGAFF. CDR3 coding DNA: TGCGCCAGCAGCTTGGAAGGGGATGGAGCTTTCTTT.